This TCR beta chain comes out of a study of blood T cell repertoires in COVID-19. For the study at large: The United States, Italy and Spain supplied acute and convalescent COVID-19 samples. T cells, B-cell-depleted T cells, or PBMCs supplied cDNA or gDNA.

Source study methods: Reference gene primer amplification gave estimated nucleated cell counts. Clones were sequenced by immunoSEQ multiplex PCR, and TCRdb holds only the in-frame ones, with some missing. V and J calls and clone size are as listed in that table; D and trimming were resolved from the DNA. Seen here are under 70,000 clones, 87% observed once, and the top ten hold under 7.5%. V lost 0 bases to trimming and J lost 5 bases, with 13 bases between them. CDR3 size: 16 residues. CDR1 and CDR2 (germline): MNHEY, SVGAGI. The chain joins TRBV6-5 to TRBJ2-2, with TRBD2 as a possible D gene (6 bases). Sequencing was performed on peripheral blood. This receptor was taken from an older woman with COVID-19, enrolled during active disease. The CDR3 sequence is CASSYSRAGGTGELFF. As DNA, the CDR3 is TGTGCCAGCAGTTACTCGAGAGCGGGCGGGACCGGGGAGCTGTTTTTT.